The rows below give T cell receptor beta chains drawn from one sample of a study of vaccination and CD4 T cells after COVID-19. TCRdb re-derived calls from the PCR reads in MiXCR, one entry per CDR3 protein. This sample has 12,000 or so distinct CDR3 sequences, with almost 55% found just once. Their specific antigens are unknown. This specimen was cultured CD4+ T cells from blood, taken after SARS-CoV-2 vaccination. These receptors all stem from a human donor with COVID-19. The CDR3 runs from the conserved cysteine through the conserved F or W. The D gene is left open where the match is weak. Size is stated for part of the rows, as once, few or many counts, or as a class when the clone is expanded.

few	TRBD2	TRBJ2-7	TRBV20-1	TGCAGTGCTCAAAGCGGGACTAGCGGGGGGTACTACGAGCAGTACTTC	CSAQSGTSGGYYEQYF
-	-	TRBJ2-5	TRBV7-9	TGTGCCAGCAGCTTAGGTGGGCGCAGGGAGACCCAGTACTTC	CASSLGGRRETQYF
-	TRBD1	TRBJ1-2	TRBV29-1	TGCAGCGTTGATAGGGACAGGAACGGAGGCTACACCTTC	CSVDRDRNGGYTF
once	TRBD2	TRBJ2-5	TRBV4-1	TGCGCCAGCAGCCAAGGGCTAGCGGGGGGGCCTGGGGAGACCCAGTACTTC	CASSQGLAGGPGETQYF
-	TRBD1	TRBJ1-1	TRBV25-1	TGTGCCAGCCGGGACAGTCCTAGGGGGACTGAAGCTTTCTTT	CASRDSPRGTEAFF
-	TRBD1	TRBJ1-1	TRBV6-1	TGTGCCAGCAAGCCCGGGACAGGGCCCACTGAAGCTTTCTTT	CASKPGTGPTEAFF
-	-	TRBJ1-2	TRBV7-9	TGTGCCAGCAGCTTTTGGGGGACAAGGACAAACCTCTATGGCTACACCTTC	CASSFWGTRTNLYGYTF
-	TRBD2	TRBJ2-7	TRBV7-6	TGTGCCAGCAGCTCCGAAGCCAACCGTACCAGGGGGACTAGCATCTACGAGCAGTACTTC	CASSSEANRTRGTSIYEQYF
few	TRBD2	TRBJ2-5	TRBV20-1	TGCAGTGCTAGAGATCTCGGGACTAGGGCAATGATGACCCAGTACTTC	CSARDLGTRAMMTQYF
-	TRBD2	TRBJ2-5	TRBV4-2	TGTGCCAGCAGCTCCACTAGCGGGGGATTAAAGGAGACCCAGTACTTC	CASSSTSGGLKETQYF
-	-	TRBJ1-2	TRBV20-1	TGCAGTGCTAGGGGAAGGGGCGGGGGCTATGGCTACACCTTC	CSARGRGGGYGYTF
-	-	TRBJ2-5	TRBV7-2	TGTGCCAGCAGCTTACTCGGCGGGCAAGAGACCCAGTACTTC	CASSLLGGQETQYF
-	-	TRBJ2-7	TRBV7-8	TGTGCCAGCAGCTTAGATTACGGCTCCTACGAGCAGTACTTC	CASSLDYGSYEQYF
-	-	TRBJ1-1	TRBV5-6	TGTGCCAGCAGCTTGGGGGGCAAAGGCACTGAAGCTTTCTTT	CASSLGGKGTEAFF
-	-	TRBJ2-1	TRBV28	TGTGCCAGCCTTGATCCGGGACGGACCCTCTACAATGAGCAGTTCTTC	CASLDPGRTLYNEQFF
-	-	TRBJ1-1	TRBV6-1	TGTGCCAGCAAGACGGTAGGGGCTAGCACTGAAGCTTTCTTT	CASKTVGASTEAFF